A selection of T cell receptor beta chains follows, all from one sample in a study of blood T cell repertoires in COVID-19. The repertoire was sequenced with immunoSEQ multiplex PCR; TCRdb's copy has only in-frame clones and lacks some. The table records around 310,000 clones, around 89% of them present only once. Sequencing was done on a sample of peripheral blood. These receptor sequences come from a woman aged 55-69 years with acute or convalescent COVID-19. The CDR3 runs from the conserved cysteine through the conserved F or W. A D gene is named only where the DNA matches it firmly.

D	J	V	DNA	CDR3
TRBD2	TRBJ2-3	TRBV7-3	TGTGCCAGCAGCTCCACCGGGACTAGCGGTCGAGATACGCAGTATTTT	CASSSTGTSGRDTQYF
.	TRBJ1-2	TRBV4-2	TGTGCCAGCAGGCACCCCCCAGGGAATGGCTACACCTTC	CASRHPPGNGYTF
TRBD1	TRBJ1-1	TRBV7-8	TGTGCCAGCAGCTTAGCCTTTTACAGGGGCCTCAACACTGAAGCTTTCTTT	CASSLAFYRGLNTEAFF
TRBD1	TRBJ1-4	TRBV28	TGTGCCAGCAGTTTCCTACAGGGGGCAACTAATGAAAAACTGTTTTTT	CASSFLQGATNEKLFF
TRBD2	TRBJ2-1	TRBV5-8	TGTGCCAGCAGCCGTACTAGCGGGGGCTACAATGAGCAGTTCTTC	CASSRTSGGYNEQFF
.	TRBJ1-6	TRBV27	TGTGCCAGCAGTTATAGCCACCCCAGATCACCCCTCCACTTT	CASSYSHPRSPLHF
.	TRBJ1-5	TRBV28	TGTGCCAGCAGTTTATTGGGGCAGGCCAAGAATCAGCCCCAGCATTTT	CASSLLGQAKNQPQHF
.	TRBJ1-5	TRBV5-8	TGTGCCAGCAGCTGGAGAGGGGGAGATAAGCCCCAGCATTTT	CASSWRGGDKPQHF
TRBD2	TRBJ2-2	TRBV19	TGTGCCAGTAGTATGGGCCTCGGGCTAGCGGGGGGACTCATGCGGTGGGAGCTGTTTTTT	CASSMGLGLAGGLMRWELFF
.	TRBJ1-6	TRBV6-2/TRBV6-3	TGTGCCAGCAGCTTCAGGACAGTGGGTTCACCCCTCCACTTT	CASSFRTVGSPLHF